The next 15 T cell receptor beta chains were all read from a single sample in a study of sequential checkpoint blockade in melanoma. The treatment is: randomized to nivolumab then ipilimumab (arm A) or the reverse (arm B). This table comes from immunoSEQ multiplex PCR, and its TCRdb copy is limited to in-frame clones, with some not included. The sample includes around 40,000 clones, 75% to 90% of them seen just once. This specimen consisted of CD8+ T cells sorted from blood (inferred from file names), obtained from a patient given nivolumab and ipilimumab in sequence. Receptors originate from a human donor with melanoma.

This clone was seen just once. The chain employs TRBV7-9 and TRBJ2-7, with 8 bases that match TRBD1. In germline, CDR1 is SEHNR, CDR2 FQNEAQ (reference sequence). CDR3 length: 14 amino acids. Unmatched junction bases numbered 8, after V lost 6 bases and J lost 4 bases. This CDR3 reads CASSSGDRRYEQYV. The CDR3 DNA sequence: TGTGCCAGCAGTTCGGGGGACAGGAGGTACGAGCAGTACGTC.

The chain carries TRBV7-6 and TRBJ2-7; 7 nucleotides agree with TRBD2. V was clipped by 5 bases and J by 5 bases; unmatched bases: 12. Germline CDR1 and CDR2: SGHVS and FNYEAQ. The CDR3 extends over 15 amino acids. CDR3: CASSRRTSFLDEQYF. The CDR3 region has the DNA TGTGCCAGCAGCAGACGGACTAGTTTCTTGGACGAGCAGTACTTC. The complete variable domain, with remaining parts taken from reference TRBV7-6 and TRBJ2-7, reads GAGVSQSPRYKVTKRGQDVALRCDPISGHVSLYWYRQALGQGPEFLTYFNYEAQQDKSGLPNDRFSAERPEGSISTLTIQRTEQRDSAMYRCASSRRTSFLDEQYFGPGTRLTVT.

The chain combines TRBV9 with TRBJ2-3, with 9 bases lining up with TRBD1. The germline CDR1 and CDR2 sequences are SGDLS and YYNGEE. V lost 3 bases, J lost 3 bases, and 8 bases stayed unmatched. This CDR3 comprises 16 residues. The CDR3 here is CASSARTGAPTDTQYF. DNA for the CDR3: TGTGCCAGCAGCGCCCGGACAGGGGCTCCGACAGATACGCAGTATTTT.

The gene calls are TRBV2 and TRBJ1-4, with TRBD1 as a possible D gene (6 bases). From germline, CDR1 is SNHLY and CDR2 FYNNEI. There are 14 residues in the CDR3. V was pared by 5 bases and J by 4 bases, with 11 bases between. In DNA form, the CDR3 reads TGTGCCAGCAGTCCGGACAGTTTTAATGAAAAACTGTTTTTT. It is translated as CASSPDSFNEKLFF.

The CDR3 loop is CASSLGQGHPYEQYF. CDR3 coding DNA: TGCGCCAGCAGCTTGGGACAGGGCCATCCCTACGAGCAGTACTTC. This sequence joins TRBV5-1 and TRBJ2-7, with TRBD1 identical over 7 bases. CDR1 is SGHRS, CDR2 YFSETQ, per germline. The length of the CDR3 is 15 residues. Germline trimming cut 0 bases from V and 2 bases from J; bases unmatched to any gene: 5. Using reference TRBV5-1 and TRBJ2-7 for the parts outside the CDR3, the full variable domain is KAGVTQTPRYLIKTRGQQVTLSCSPISGHRSVSWYQQTPGQGLQFLFEYFSETQRNKGNFPGRFSGRQFSNSRSEMNVSTLELGDSALYLCASSLGQGHPYEQYFGPGTRLTVT.

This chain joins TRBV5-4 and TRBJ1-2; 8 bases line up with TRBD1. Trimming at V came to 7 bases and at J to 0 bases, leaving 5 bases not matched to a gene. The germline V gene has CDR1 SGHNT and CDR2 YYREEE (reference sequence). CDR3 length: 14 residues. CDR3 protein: CASFNRGTNYGYTF. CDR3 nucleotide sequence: TGTGCCAGCTTCAACAGGGGGACTAACTATGGCTACACCTTC.

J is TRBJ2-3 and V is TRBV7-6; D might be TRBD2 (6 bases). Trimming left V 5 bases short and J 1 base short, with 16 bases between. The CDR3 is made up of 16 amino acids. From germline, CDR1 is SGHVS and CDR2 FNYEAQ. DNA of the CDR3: TGTGCCAGCAGCGGGTTTTTGGAGGGCGGCACAGATACGCAGTATTTT. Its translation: CASSGFLEGGTDTQYF.

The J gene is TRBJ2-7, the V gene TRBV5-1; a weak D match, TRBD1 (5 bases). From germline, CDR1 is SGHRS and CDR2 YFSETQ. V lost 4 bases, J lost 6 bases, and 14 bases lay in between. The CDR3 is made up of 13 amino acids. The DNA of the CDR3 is TGCGCCAGCAGCCCGGCAGGGTCTCCCGAGCAGTACTTC. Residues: CASSPAGSPEQYF.

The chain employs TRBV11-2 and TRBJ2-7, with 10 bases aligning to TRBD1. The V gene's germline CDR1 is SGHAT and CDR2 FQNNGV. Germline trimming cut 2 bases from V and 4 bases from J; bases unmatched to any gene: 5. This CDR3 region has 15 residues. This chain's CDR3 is CASSLIGTGEYEQYV. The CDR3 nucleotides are TGTGCCAGCAGCTTAATCGGGACAGGGGAATACGAGCAGTACGTC.

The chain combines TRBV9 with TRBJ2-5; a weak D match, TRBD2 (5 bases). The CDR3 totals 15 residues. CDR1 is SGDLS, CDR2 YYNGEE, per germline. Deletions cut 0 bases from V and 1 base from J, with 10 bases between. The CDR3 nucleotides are TGTGCCAGCAGCGTAGATCCTAGCCTCCAAGAGACCCAGTACTTC. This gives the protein CASSVDPSLQETQYF. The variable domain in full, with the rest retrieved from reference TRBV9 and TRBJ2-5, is DSGVTQTPKHLITATGQRVTLRCSPRSGDLSVYWYQQSLDQGLQFLIQYYNGEERAKGNILERFSAQQFPDLHSELNLSSLELGDSALYFCASSVDPSLQETQYFGPGTRLLVL.

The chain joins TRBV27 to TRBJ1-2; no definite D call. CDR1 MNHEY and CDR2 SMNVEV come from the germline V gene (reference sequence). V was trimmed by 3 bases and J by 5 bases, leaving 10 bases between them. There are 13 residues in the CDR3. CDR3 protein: CASSFAGSYGYTF. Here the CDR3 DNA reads TGTGCCAGCAGTTTCGCTGGGAGTTATGGCTACACCTTC.

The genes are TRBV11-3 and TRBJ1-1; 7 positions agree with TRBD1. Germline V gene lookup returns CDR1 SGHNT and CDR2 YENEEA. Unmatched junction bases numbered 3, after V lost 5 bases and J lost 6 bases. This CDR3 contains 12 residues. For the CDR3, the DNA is TGTGCCAGCAGCGAGACAGGGCCTGAAGCTTTCTTT. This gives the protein CASSETGPEAFF.

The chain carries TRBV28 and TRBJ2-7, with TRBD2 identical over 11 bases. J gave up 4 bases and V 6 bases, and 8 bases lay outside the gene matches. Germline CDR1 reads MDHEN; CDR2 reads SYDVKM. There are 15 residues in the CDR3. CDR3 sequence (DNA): TGTGCCAGCAGCCTCACCACTAGCGGGAGTTACGAGCAGTACTTC. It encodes CASSLTTSGSYEQYF.

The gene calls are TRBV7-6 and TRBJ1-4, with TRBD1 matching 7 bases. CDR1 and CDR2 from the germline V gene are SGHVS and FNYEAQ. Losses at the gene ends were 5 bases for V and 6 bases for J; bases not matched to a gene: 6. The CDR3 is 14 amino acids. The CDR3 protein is CASSNRGRHEKLFF. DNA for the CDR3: TGTGCCAGCAGCAACAGGGGCCGGCATGAAAAACTGTTTTTT.

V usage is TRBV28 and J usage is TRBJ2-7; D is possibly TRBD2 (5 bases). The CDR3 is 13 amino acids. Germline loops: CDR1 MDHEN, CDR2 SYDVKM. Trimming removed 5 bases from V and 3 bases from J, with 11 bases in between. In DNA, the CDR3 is TGTGCCAGCAGTCCCCTAGGAGGCTACGAGCAGTACTTC. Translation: CASSPLGGYEQYF.